One sample yielded the 17 T cell receptor beta chains listed below, sequenced in a study of T-cell memory formation after mild COVID-19. TCRdb analysed the 5' RACE reads with MiXCR anew, one entry per CDR3 protein. The table records 450,000 to 650,000 distinct CDR3 sequences, 15% to 20% of them present only once. Specimen: PBMCs or a T cell subset sorted from them (not recorded which). The receptors were gathered from an adult woman who had mild COVID-19 (a few samples of this study predate the infection). Cell type and time point are not known.

The chain employs TRBV9 and TRBJ2-2; D possibly corresponds to TRBD2 (6 bases). The germline V and J ends were trimmed by 1 base and 7 bases, with 11 bases remaining between them. CDR1 is SGDLS and CDR2 is YYNGEE in the germline V gene. The CDR3 has 14 residues. The CDR3 sequence: CASSVTGGNGELFF. For the CDR3, the DNA is TGTGCCAGCAGCGTAACCGGGGGTAACGGGGAGCTGTTTTTT.

This clonotype was counted only a few times. The CDR3 sequence: CASSFPGLAGKTQYF. DNA of the CDR3: TGTGCCAGCAGCTTTCCGGGACTAGCGGGGAAGACCCAGTACTTC. V and J are TRBV7-2 and TRBJ2-5, with 13 positions matching TRBD2. The CDR3 sequence is 15 residues long. CDR1 SGHTA and CDR2 FQGNSA come from the germline V gene. The V and J ends lost 3 bases and 6 bases, in that order; junction bases with no gene match: 4. Filled out from reference TRBV7-2 and TRBJ2-5, the complete variable domain reads GAGVSQSPSNKVTEKGKDVELRCDPISGHTALYWYRQSLGQGLEFLIYFQGNSAPDKSGLPSDRFSAERTGGSVSTLTIQRTQQEDSAVYLCASSFPGLAGKTQYFGPGTRLLVL.

This rearrangement joins TRBV24-1 to TRBJ1-5; 7 nucleotides agree with TRBD1. This CDR3 is 16 amino acids long. From germline, CDR1 is KGHDR and CDR2 SFDVKD. Unmatched junction bases numbered 9, after V lost 4 bases and J lost 4 bases. This CDR3 is CATSEGGTATNQPQHF. The CDR3 DNA reads as TGTGCCACCAGTGAGGGAGGGACAGCCACTAATCAGCCCCAGCATTTT.

The chain has TRBV12-3 or TRBV12-4 and TRBJ2-1, with TRBD2 matching 10 bases. The CDR3 runs to 14 residues. The V segment lost 6 bases and the J segment 7 bases; nucleotides outside the gene matches: 6. DNA of the CDR3: TGTGCCAGCAGCTCCAGACTAGCGGGTAATGAGCAGTTCTTC. Protein sequence: CASSSRLAGNEQFF.

V and J are TRBV10-3 and TRBJ1-1, with D unresolved. Trimming shortened V by 8 bases and J by 5 bases, and 6 bases separated the two germline ends. The CDR3 is 10 residues long. The germline V gene encodes CDR1 ENHRY and CDR2 SYGVKD. CDR3 sequence reads: CAIGETEAFF. The CDR3 DNA reads TGTGCCATCGGAGAAACTGAAGCTTTCTTT.

This clonotype occurred a few times. V is TRBV24-1 and J is TRBJ2-2; 8 bases map to TRBD1. This CDR3 contains 14 residues. Unmatched junction bases numbered 7, after V lost 10 bases and J lost 4 bases. Germline lookup yields CDR1 KGHDR and CDR2 SFDVKD. The CDR3 region is CATLDRGGTGELFF. CDR3 coding DNA: TGTGCCACTTTAGACAGGGGAGGCACCGGGGAGCTGTTTTTT.

This clonotype has more than one count but fewer than ten. The rearrangement uses TRBV7-2 and TRBJ2-5, with no clear D. Trimming took 0 bases from V and 7 from J, leaving 9 bases between them. The germline CDR1 and CDR2 sequences are SGHTA and FQGNSA. The length of the CDR3 is 13 residues. The CDR3 DNA sequence: TGTGCCAGCAGCTTAGCGTCGAAGAGGACCCAGTACTTC. Protein product: CASSLASKRTQYF.

The chain combines TRBV11-3 with TRBJ2-7, with 10 bases fitting TRBD2. Germline assignment: CDR1 SGHNT and CDR2 YENEEA. The CDR3 has 19 amino acids. V was pared by 5 bases and J by 3 bases, with 19 bases of the junction left unmatched. In DNA form, the CDR3 reads TGTGCCAGCAGCCGAGAGGGATGGGCTAGCGGGAGAAGGGGCTACGAGCAGTACTTC. Encoded protein: CASSREGWASGRRGYEQYF.

In this sample, this clonotype turned up a few times. V gene TRBV6-5 combines with J gene TRBJ2-7, with 8 bases that match TRBD1. Germline V gives CDR1 MNHEY, CDR2 SVGAGI. V gave up 6 bases and J gave up 5 bases; unmatched junction bases: 6. The CDR3 consists of 13 residues. This chain's CDR3 is CASRRTGTHEQYF. In DNA, the CDR3 is TGTGCCAGCAGAAGGACAGGGACCCACGAGCAGTACTTC.

This clonotype was observed at least ten times. J is TRBJ2-5 and V is TRBV7-6, with 7 bases aligning to TRBD1. This CDR3 is 13 amino acids long. With V trimmed by 7 bases and J by 3 bases, 5 bases remained unmatched. Germline V CDR1 and CDR2: SGHVS, FNYEAQ. CDR3 region: CASTRQGKETQYF. For the CDR3, the DNA is TGTGCCAGCACCCGACAGGGAAAAGAGACCCAGTACTTC.

This clonotype appeared a few times. The V gene is TRBV19, the J gene TRBJ1-1; TRBD1 matches 8 bases. The CDR3 totals 15 residues. With V trimmed by 5 bases and J by 3 bases, 8 bases remained unmatched. CDR1 is LNHDA, CDR2 SQIVND, per germline (reference sequence). The CDR3 reads CASSWVRGQDTEAFF. CDR3 coding DNA: TGTGCCAGTAGTTGGGTCAGGGGGCAGGACACTGAAGCTTTCTTT. The entire variable domain, with the rest obtained from reference TRBV19 and TRBJ1-1, is as follows: DGGITQSPKYLFRKEGQNVTLSCEQNLNHDAMYWYRQDPGQGLRLIYYSQIVNDFQKGDIAEGYSVSREKKESFPLTVTSAQKNPTAFYLCASSWVRGQDTEAFFGQGTRLTVV.

The chain recombines TRBV7-2 with TRBJ1-2; a weak D match, TRBD1 (6 bases). There are 15 residues in the CDR3. Trimming removed 1 base at V and 8 bases at J, with 17 bases between. Germline values: CDR1 SGHTA, CDR2 FQGNSA. CDR3 amino acids: CASSLGGHRVGGYTF. In nucleotides, the CDR3 is TGTGCCAGCAGCTTAGGGGGGCACAGGGTCGGGGGCTACACCTTC.

The CDR3 bases are TGTGCCAGTAGTAGGGAACAGGGGAGAACCACCGGGGAGCTGTTTTTT. It codes for CASSREQGRTTGELFF. The chain has TRBV19 and TRBJ2-2, with 7 bases identical to TRBD1. Losses at the gene ends were 4 bases for V and 4 bases for J; bases not matched to a gene: 9. There are 16 residues in the CDR3. Germline assignment: CDR1 LNHDA and CDR2 SQIVND (reference sequence).

The J gene is TRBJ2-1, the V gene TRBV19; unclear D gene. The CDR3 has 15 amino acids. The ends were cut back, 1 base at V and 0 bases at J, with 7 bases in the middle. Germline lookup yields CDR1 LNHDA and CDR2 SQIVND (reference sequence). The chain's CDR3 is CASSIGRASYNEQFF. CDR3 nucleotide sequence: TGTGCCAGTAGTATAGGTCGGGCCTCCTACAATGAGCAGTTCTTC. The entire variable domain, with the rest obtained from reference TRBV19 and TRBJ2-1, is as follows: DGGITQSPKYLFRKEGQNVTLSCEQNLNHDAMYWYRQDPGQGLRLIYYSQIVNDFQKGDIAEGYSVSREKKESFPLTVTSAQKNPTAFYLCASSIGRASYNEQFFGPGTRLTVL.

This chain links TRBV7-6 with TRBJ2-1, with D hard to call. The CDR3 runs 13 residues. Germline lookup yields CDR1 SGHVS and CDR2 FNYEAQ. Trimming took off 3 bases at V and 4 bases at J, with 7 bases between the two ends. The CDR3 sequence: CASSLGKYNEQFF. The CDR3 DNA is TGTGCCAGCAGCTTGGGGAAGTACAATGAGCAGTTCTTC.

The rearrangement uses TRBV6-5 and TRBJ2-7; D uncertain. The CDR3 totals 16 residues. Trimming left V 2 bases short and J 1 base short, with 15 bases between. Germline loops: CDR1 MNHEY, CDR2 SVGAGI. The CDR3 sequence: CASSYGPPDKSYEQYF. In DNA, the CDR3 is TGTGCCAGCAGTTACGGACCGCCAGACAAGTCCTACGAGCAGTACTTC.

This clonotype was observed a few times. The chain is built from TRBV24-1 and TRBJ2-4; D is uncertain. The CDR3 extends over 12 amino acids. CDR1 and CDR2 from the germline V gene are KGHDR and SFDVKD. Trimming shortened V by 3 bases and J by 11 bases, and 10 bases separated the two germline ends. CDR3 amino acids: CATSDTQAVQYF. CDR3 nucleotides: TGTGCCACCAGTGATACTCAAGCCGTTCAGTACTTC.